The T cell receptor beta chain described here comes from a study of T cells expressing NK-cell markers (TCRdb year 2020). In the study overall: TCR beta-chain repertoires were profiled in sorted CD3+CD56+NKG2C+, CD3+CD56+NKG2C- and CD3+CD56-NKG2C+ T-cell subsets from several donors. Among the eight sequenced donors, seven were HCMV-seropositive and one was HCMV-seronegative. Randomly selected healthy volunteers, three men and five women, were used as the eight sequenced donors. The libraries were sequenced on Illumina HiSeq 2000/2500, MiSeq or NextSeq, producing 2 x 150 bp reads.

The CDR3 covers 12 residues, taking in both the cysteine and the phenylalanine. DNA for this receptor is not on file. CDR1 and CDR2, looked up from the germline V gene, are SQVTM and ANQGSEA. On this clonotype: The specificity of this receptor is unknown.

The paper's findings and limits, for the study overall: It remained unclear whether the expanded NKG2C-expressing T cell clones were specific for HCMV antigens. For 5 or 6 donors, the dominant CD3+CD56+NKG2C+ clonotypes were among the top 10 CD8+ clonotypes and accounted for about 1.0-7.5% of CD8+ T cells. Those dominant clonotypes were again the most abundant among CD3+CD56-NKG2C+ cells in a few donors, at roughly 28.3-60.1%.

HCMV-specific IgG was detected in serum with a commercial ELISA kit to determine HCMV serostatus. Ficoll density gradient centrifugation was used to isolate peripheral blood mononuclear cells from blood. Data came from an Illumina HiSeq 2000. TCR beta cDNA libraries were prepared using 5'RACE template switching, which introduced a universal primer site and unique molecular identifiers. Priming for cDNA synthesis came from the TCR beta constant segment, and two successive PCR amplification steps followed. In the authors' own workflow: MIGEC was used to demultiplex reads and group the reads by UMI, and MiTCR was used to assemble and quantify clonotypes. To exclude erroneous sequences, any TCR cDNA sequence not supported by at least two reads was discarded. The tcR package was used for downstream repertoire analysis, and clonotypes were matched between fractions using CDR3 nucleotide sequence together with V segment. VDJmatch was used to annotate antigen specificity against VDJdb, with one amino acid substitution allowed in CDR3. TCRdb reprocessed the reads, reporting each CDR3 protein sequence once and no DNA. These V and J calls derive from TCRdb rather than the authors' analysis. The table for this sample lists some 600,000 distinct CDR3 sequences. 3% to 4.5% of the sample lies in the top ten.

The sequence joins TRBV29-1 to TRBJ2-7. The clonotype originates from a man aged 18 to 29 in good health. Donor details come from another sample of the same person, matched by shared clones. Input material: blood T cells: a sorted CD56 or NKG2C T cell subset, CD4+ or CD8+ T cells, or bulk PBMC T cells (not recorded which). CDR3 sequence: CSGMTSSYEQYF.